This record looks at one T cell receptor (beta chain) sequence and its context. These data originate in a study of blood T cell repertoires in COVID-19. At the level of the study: The United States, Italy and Spain were the sources of the acute and convalescent COVID-19 samples. The cDNA or gDNA used as material had been derived from T cells, B-cell-depleted T cells, or PBMCs.

Per the authors' pipeline: Nucleated cell counts were estimated from reference gene primer amplification. The assay was immunoSEQ multiplex PCR, and TCRdb's table has in-frame clones only and misses some. V and J calls and clone size are as listed in that table; D and trimming were resolved from the DNA. The sample includes hundreds of thousands of clones, 86% of them seen just once. This receptor was obtained from a woman in her thirties who had recovered from COVID-19. The source material was peripheral blood.

In DNA, the CDR3 is TGTGCCATCAGGGGACTAGCGGGGGTGTTGGATGAGCAGTTCTTC. This gives the protein CAIRGLAGVLDEQFF. This rearrangement joins TRBV10-3 to TRBJ2-1; 14 bases map to TRBD2. The CDR3 contains 15 residues. V shed 6 bases, J shed 8 bases, and the junction held 6 bases outside the gene matches. CDR1 and CDR2 (germline): ENHRY, SYGVKD.